These 23 T cell receptor beta chains were sequenced from one sample in a study of CD8 T cells in cerebrospinal fluid in Alzheimer's disease. Reanalyzing the 10x single-cell sequencing reads, TCRdb keeps one entry per CDR3 protein, without DNA. This sample contains some 1,400 distinct CDR3 sequences. The material sequenced was cerebrospinal fluid. All receptors derive from a human donor with Alzheimer's disease.

In terms of frequency, this clonotype is large (0.1 to 1%). V gene TRBV7-9 combines with J gene TRBJ1-5. Germline V gives CDR1 SEHNR, CDR2 FQNEAQ (reference sequence). The CDR3 extends over 14 amino acids. CDR3 amino acids: CASSQGGPPEPQHF.

This clonotype is medium-sized by frequency. This chain connects TRBV2 to TRBJ1-5; there is no DNA to check the TCRdb D call of TRBD1. The CDR3 has 14 amino acids. CDR1 and CDR2 (germline): SNHLY, FYNNEI. CDR3 in amino acids: CASRPGTGVFFQHF.

This chain links TRBV19 with TRBJ1-1; TCRdb indicates TRBD1, and absent DNA this call remains unverified. CDR3 length equals 17 residues. Germline V gene lookup returns CDR1 LNHDA and CDR2 SQIVND (reference sequence). CDR3 sequence: CASSPHQDRGVFTEAFF.

The V and J genes are TRBV7-3 and TRBJ1-3. Germline V CDR1 and CDR2: SGHTA, FQGTGA. The CDR3 consists of 16 residues. CDR3 protein: CASSLNPLGSGNTIYF. Variable domain in full (rest from reference TRBV7-3 and TRBJ1-3): GAGVSQTPSNKVTEKGKYVELRCDPISGHTALYWYRQSLGQGPEFLIYFQGTGAADDSGLPNDRFFAVRPEGSVSTLKIQRTERGDSAVYLCASSLNPLGSGNTIYFGEGSWLTVV.

This clonotype is deemed medium-sized by its frequency. The chain is built from TRBV9 and TRBJ1-4; TCRdb lists TRBD1, though no DNA is available to test this call. CDR1 SGDLS and CDR2 YYNGEE come from the germline V gene. The CDR3 loop spans 14 amino acids. This chain's CDR3 is CASSVGGENEKLFF.

In terms of frequency, this clonotype is medium-sized. The chain carries TRBV20-1 and TRBJ2-7; the TCRdb D gene call, TRBD1, has no DNA to confirm it. Per germline, CDR1 DFQATT and CDR2 SNEGSKA (reference sequence). This CDR3 is 11 amino acids long. CDR3 amino acids: CSAQGAREQYF.

This clonotype ranks as medium-sized in terms of frequency. The chain has TRBV11-3 and TRBJ2-2; TCRdb reports TRBD2, a call that lacks DNA to check it against. CDR1 SGHNT and CDR2 YENEEA come from the germline V gene. The CDR3 totals 17 residues. The CDR3 sequence is CASSLVSWRGNTGELFF.

This clonotype shows up as medium-sized (0.01 to 0.1%) by frequency. The chain recombines TRBV24-1 with TRBJ2-1; no DNA is available, so the TRBD2 call from TCRdb remains unchecked. CDR3 length equals 16 residues. CDR1 and CDR2 (germline): KGHDR, SFDVKD. Here the CDR3 reads CATSDLTLAGADEQFF.

This clonotype is identified as medium-sized from frequency. The rearrangement links TRBV27 to TRBJ2-1; the D call from TCRdb, TRBD2, cannot be confirmed without DNA. The CDR3 sequence is 16 residues long. CDR1 MNHEY and CDR2 SMNVEV come from the germline V gene (reference sequence). The CDR3 loop is CASSLSTGLAYNEQFF.

Judged by frequency, this clonotype is medium-sized (0.01 to 0.1%). The chain couples TRBV5-1 to TRBJ1-2; TCRdb proposes TRBD1, but this gene call is untestable without DNA. This CDR3 is built from 14 residues. The germline CDR1 and CDR2 sequences are SGHRS and YFSETQ. The CDR3 sequence is CASSPSGTHYGYTF.

This CDR3 is CSAAPGTGGMYEQYF. V is TRBV20-1 and J is TRBJ2-7; TCRdb reports TRBD1, a call that lacks DNA to check it against. Germline V gives CDR1 DFQATT, CDR2 SNEGSKA (reference sequence). The CDR3 length is 15 residues.

Frequency places this clonotype as medium-sized. The J gene is TRBJ1-1, the V gene TRBV3-1; the TCRdb D gene call, TRBD1, has no DNA to confirm it. Germline CDR1 reads LGHDT; CDR2 reads YNNKEL (reference sequence). The CDR3 covers 14 residues. The CDR3 region is CASSPGGGNTEAFF.

By frequency, this clonotype registers large. This rearrangement joins TRBV28 to TRBJ1-5; the TRBD1 assignment by TCRdb is unverifiable without DNA. From germline, CDR1 is MDHEN and CDR2 SYDVKM. The length of the CDR3 is 17 residues. The CDR3 spells CASSLIGTGVGGQPQHF.

This clonotype is called medium-sized based on its frequency. The chain carries TRBV7-2 and TRBJ2-3. Germline CDR1 SGHTA, CDR2 FQGNSA. CDR3 length equals 15 residues. The CDR3 protein is CASSLSGEYADTQYF.

This clonotype is classed as medium-sized (0.01 to 0.1%) by frequency. The V gene is TRBV20-1, the J gene TRBJ1-3; TCRdb's D call of TRBD1 is untestable without DNA. The CDR3 contains 15 residues. The germline CDR1 and CDR2 sequences are DFQATT and SNEGSKA (reference sequence). CDR3 amino acids: CSARDMEGGGNTIYF.

Frequency places this clonotype as medium-sized. The rearrangement links TRBV2 to TRBJ1-5. The CDR3 spans 13 residues. Germline V gene lookup returns CDR1 SNHLY and CDR2 FYNNEI. CDR3: CASREGRNQPQHF.

This clonotype is medium-sized by frequency. The chain is built from TRBV19 and TRBJ1-3; TCRdb proposes TRBD1, but this gene call is untestable without DNA. CDR1 LNHDA and CDR2 SQIVND come from the germline V gene (reference sequence). The CDR3 length is 13 residues. CDR3 in amino acids: CANMGGTGNTIYF.

This clonotype counts as large by frequency. CDR3 sequence: CASSLVTGADTDTQYF. The chain employs TRBV5-1 and TRBJ2-3; the TRBD2 assignment by TCRdb is unverifiable without DNA. The CDR3 is 16 residues long. Germline CDR1 SGHRS, CDR2 YFSETQ.

Considering frequency, this clonotype is large. The V gene is TRBV29-1, the J gene TRBJ1-1. Germline CDR1 reads SQVTM; CDR2 reads ANQGSEA. The CDR3 covers 11 residues. This CDR3 reads CSVQLNTEAFF. Variable domain in full (rest from reference TRBV29-1 and TRBJ1-1): SAVISQKPSRDICQRGTSLTIQCQVDSQVTMMFWYRQQPGQSLTLIATANQGSEATYESGFVIDKFPISRPNLTFSTLTVSNMSPEDSSIYLCSVQLNTEAFFGQGTRLTVV.

In terms of frequency, this clonotype is medium-sized. The chain employs TRBV6-5 and TRBJ2-5. The germline V gene encodes CDR1 MNHEY and CDR2 SVGAGI. CDR3 length: 15 amino acids. The CDR3 loop reads CASSYSRTYQETQYF.

Its frequency marks this clonotype as medium-sized. The chain is built from TRBV9 and TRBJ1-2. The CDR3 contains 14 residues. Germline V gene sequence: CDR1 SGDLS, CDR2 YYNGEE. CDR3 amino acids: CASSTMSGSYGYTF. Full variable domain (outside the CDR3, taken from reference TRBV9 and TRBJ1-2): DSGVTQTPKHLITATGQRVTLRCSPRSGDLSVYWYQQSLDQGLQFLIQYYNGEERAKGNILERFSAQQFPDLHSELNLSSLELGDSALYFCASSTMSGSYGYTFGSGTRLTVV.

According to its frequency, this clonotype is medium-sized (0.01 to 0.1%). The chain combines TRBV9 with TRBJ1-2. This CDR3 is 18 amino acids long. The germline gives CDR1 SGDLS, CDR2 YYNGEE. This chain's CDR3 is CASSARGAEGSGSYGYTF. The full variable domain, rest sourced from reference TRBV9 and TRBJ1-2, is DSGVTQTPKHLITATGQRVTLRCSPRSGDLSVYWYQQSLDQGLQFLIQYYNGEERAKGNILERFSAQQFPDLHSELNLSSLELGDSALYFCASSARGAEGSGSYGYTFGSGTRLTVV.

This clonotype ranks as medium-sized (0.01 to 0.1%) in terms of frequency. The chain carries TRBV3-1 and TRBJ1-2. This CDR3 has 16 amino acids. Germline CDR1 is LGHDT and CDR2 is YNNKEL (reference sequence). CDR3: CASSQNSGILWYGYTF.